One sample yielded the 21 T cell receptor beta chains listed below, sequenced in a study of monozygotic twins with inflammatory bowel disease. Reanalyzing the 5' RACE reads, TCRdb keeps one entry per CDR3 protein, without DNA. The sample totals roughly 320,000 distinct CDR3 sequences. The sequencing sample was made of blood. These receptors all come from a human donor with ulcerative colitis or Crohn's disease, or a healthy co-twin of an affected twin (not recorded which).

The chain joins TRBV29-1 to TRBJ2-2. The CDR3 loop spans 15 amino acids. Germline CDR1 is SQVTM and CDR2 is ANQGSEA. CDR3 amino acids: CSVVSGDANTGELFF.

The chain is built from TRBV7-2 and TRBJ2-7; TCRdb lists TRBD1, though no DNA is available to test this call. Germline V gene sequence: CDR1 SGHTA, CDR2 FQGNSA. The CDR3 is 15 amino acids. This chain's CDR3 is CASSFEGANTYEQYF.

CDR3 protein: CASRHRESYNEQFF. The rearrangement links TRBV12-3 or TRBV12-4 to TRBJ2-1; lacking DNA, the TRBD1 call made by TCRdb goes unchecked. This CDR3 contains 14 residues.

The chain links TRBV7-2 to TRBJ2-1; TCRdb lists TRBD2, though no DNA is available to test this call. Germline V lookup: CDR1 SGHTA, CDR2 FQGNSA. CDR3 size: 16 residues. The CDR3 loop is CASSLDATSGRPRAFF.

The chain joins TRBV4-3 to TRBJ2-3; lacking DNA, the TRBD1 call made by TCRdb goes unchecked. The CDR3 has 17 amino acids. Per the germline V gene, CDR1 is LGHNA and CDR2 is YSLEER. CDR3 in amino acids: CASSQAGHLTSTDTQYF.

V gene TRBV7-2 combines with J gene TRBJ2-3; there is no DNA to check the TCRdb D call of TRBD2. CDR1 SGHTA and CDR2 FQGNSA come from the germline V gene. The CDR3 loop spans 15 amino acids. CDR3 sequence reads: CASSLAGGRADTQYF.

This chain joins TRBV5-1 and TRBJ2-5. Germline V gene sequence: CDR1 SGHRS, CDR2 YFSETQ. The length of the CDR3 is 15 residues. The CDR3 is CASSLALDRQETQYF. Full variable domain (missing parts from reference TRBV5-1 and TRBJ2-5): KAGVTQTPRYLIKTRGQQVTLSCSPISGHRSVSWYQQTPGQGLQFLFEYFSETQRNKGNFPGRFSGRQFSNSRSEMNVSTLELGDSALYLCASSLALDRQETQYFGPGTRLLVL.

The gene calls are TRBV6-2 or TRBV6-3 and TRBJ1-5; TCRdb reports TRBD1, a call that lacks DNA to check it against. Germline CDR1 MNHEY, CDR2 SVGEGT. The CDR3 runs 16 residues. The CDR3 spells CASSRERTGRSQPQHF.

This chain joins TRBV6-2 or TRBV6-3 and TRBJ2-3; TCRdb indicates TRBD2, and absent DNA this call remains unverified. This CDR3 is 14 amino acids long. Germline loops: CDR1 MNHEY, CDR2 SVGEGT. The CDR3 sequence: CASSTGPAGDTQYF.

CDR3 region: CARSTSGRKSSYEQYF. The V call is TRBV30, the J call TRBJ2-7; checking the TCRdb D call of TRBD2 is not possible without DNA. Looked up from germline, CDR1 is GTSNPN and CDR2 is SVGIG (reference sequence). The CDR3 is made up of 16 amino acids.

V is TRBV12-3 or TRBV12-4 and J is TRBJ2-4. CDR3 size: 14 residues. The CDR3 here is CASSLPHQGNIQYF.

The chain combines TRBV9 with TRBJ2-7; TCRdb's D call, TRBD2, is unchecked because there is no DNA. Germline lookup yields CDR1 SGDLS and CDR2 YYNGEE. This CDR3 region has 13 residues. CDR3: CASSVVAGYEQYF.

The CDR3 protein is CASSSQTQGRTEAFF. The chain is built from TRBV5-1 and TRBJ1-1; TCRdb returns TRBD1, unconfirmable since there is no DNA. Germline V gives CDR1 SGHRS, CDR2 YFSETQ. This CDR3 has 15 residues.

V usage is TRBV5-1 and J usage is TRBJ2-2. Germline assignment: CDR1 SGHRS and CDR2 YFSETQ. The CDR3 is 16 amino acids. CDR3: CATTASPARNTGELFF.

V is TRBV21-1 and J is TRBJ1-2. TRBV21-1 is an annotated pseudogene. This CDR3 spans 16 amino acids. The CDR3 sequence: CASSKYGGSTFYGYTF.

The chain couples TRBV7-7 to TRBJ2-5; the TCRdb call, TRBD2, lacks DNA for checking. This CDR3 has 15 amino acids. CDR1 and CDR2 from the germline V gene are SSHAT and FNYEAQ (reference sequence). The CDR3 here is CASGEAGDIQETQYF.

This chain links TRBV7-2 with TRBJ2-7; TCRdb indicates TRBD1, and absent DNA this call remains unverified. CDR1 is SGHTA and CDR2 is FQGNSA in the germline V gene. This CDR3 spans 15 amino acids. CDR3 amino acids: CASTISGGAPYEQYF.

The J gene is TRBJ2-7, the V gene TRBV19. From germline, CDR1 is LNHDA and CDR2 SQIVND (reference sequence). The length of the CDR3 is 15 residues. This chain's CDR3 is CASRNKHSQSYEQYF.

The V gene is TRBV27, the J gene TRBJ2-1; no DNA is available, so the TRBD1 call from TCRdb remains unchecked. Germline CDR1 is MNHEY and CDR2 is SMNVEV (reference sequence). This CDR3 spans 15 amino acids. CDR3 sequence: CASTSGTVSYNEQFF.

This sequence joins TRBV7-8 and TRBJ2-7. This CDR3 contains 12 residues. CDR1 and CDR2 (germline): SGHVS, FQNEAQ. CDR3 region: CASSHSWGEQYF.

The V and J genes are TRBV7-2 and TRBJ2-4. CDR1 and CDR2 (germline): SGHTA, FQGNSA. CDR3 length equals 16 residues. CDR3 region: CASSLDGGLAKNIQYF.